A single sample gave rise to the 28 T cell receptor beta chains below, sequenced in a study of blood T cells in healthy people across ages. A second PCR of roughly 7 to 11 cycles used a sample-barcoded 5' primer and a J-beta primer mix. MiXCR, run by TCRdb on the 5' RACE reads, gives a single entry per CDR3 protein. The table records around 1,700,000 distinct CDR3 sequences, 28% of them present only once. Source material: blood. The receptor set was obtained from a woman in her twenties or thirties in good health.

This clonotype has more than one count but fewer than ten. The CDR3 nucleotides read TGCGCCAGCAGCTTGGAAGGACAGGTCAGCTCCTATAATTCACCCCTCCACTTT. Translation gives CASSLEGQVSSYNSPLHF. V is TRBV5-1 and J is TRBJ1-6, with TRBD1 matching over 7 bases. Trimming took 0 bases from V and 0 from J; bases not matched to a gene: 6. The length of the CDR3 is 18 residues. From germline, CDR1 is SGHRS and CDR2 YFSETQ. The full variable domain, its missing parts supplied by reference TRBV5-1 and TRBJ1-6, is KAGVTQTPRYLIKTRGQQVTLSCSPISGHRSVSWYQQTPGQGLQFLFEYFSETQRNKGNFPGRFSGRQFSNSRSEMNVSTLELGDSALYLCASSLEGQVSSYNSPLHFGNGTRLTVT.

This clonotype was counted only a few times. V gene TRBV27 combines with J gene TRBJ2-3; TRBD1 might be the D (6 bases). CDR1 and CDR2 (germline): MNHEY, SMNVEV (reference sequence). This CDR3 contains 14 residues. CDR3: CAWTAGVYIDTQYF. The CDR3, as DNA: TGTGCTTGGACGGCAGGGGTTTACATAGATACGCAGTATTTT.

The CDR3 region is CASSEGATDLYEQYF. CDR3 coding DNA: TGTGCCAGCAGTGAGGGCGCGACTGACCTCTACGAGCAGTACTTC. This chain connects TRBV2 to TRBJ2-7, with no clear D. The CDR3 is 15 residues long. Germline V gene lookup returns CDR1 SNHLY and CDR2 FYNNEI. With 3 bases removed from V and 3 bases from J, the gap between germline ends came to 15 bases. The whole variable domain, filled in from reference TRBV2 and TRBJ2-7, reads EPEVTQTPSHQVTQMGQEVILRCVPISNHLYFYWYRQILGQKVEFLVSFYNNEISEKSEIFDDQFSVERPDGSNFTLKIRSTKLEDSAMYFCASSEGATDLYEQYFGPGTRLTVT.

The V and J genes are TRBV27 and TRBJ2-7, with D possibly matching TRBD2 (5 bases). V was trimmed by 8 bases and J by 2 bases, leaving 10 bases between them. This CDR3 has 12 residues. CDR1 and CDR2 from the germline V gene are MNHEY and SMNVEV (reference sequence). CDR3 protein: CASRTSPYEQYF. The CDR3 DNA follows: TGTGCCAGCCGAACTAGTCCCTACGAGCAGTACTTC.

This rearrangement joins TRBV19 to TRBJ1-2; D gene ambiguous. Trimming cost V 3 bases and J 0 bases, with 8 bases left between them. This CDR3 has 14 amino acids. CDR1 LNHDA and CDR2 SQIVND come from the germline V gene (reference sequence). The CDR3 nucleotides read TGTGCCAGTAGTATTGGCAGATCTAACTATGGCTACACCTTC. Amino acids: CASSIGRSNYGYTF.

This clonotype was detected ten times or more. The CDR3 DNA reads TGCAGTGCTAGAGAGGGGGTTGAGACCCAGTACTTC. Its protein product is CSAREGVETQYF. The chain has TRBV20-1 and TRBJ2-5; D tentatively fits TRBD1 or TRBD2 (5 bases each). Germline V gene data show CDR1 as DFQATT and CDR2 as SNEGSKA (reference sequence). V was clipped by 0 bases and J by 5 bases, with 7 bases between them. The CDR3 extends over 12 amino acids.

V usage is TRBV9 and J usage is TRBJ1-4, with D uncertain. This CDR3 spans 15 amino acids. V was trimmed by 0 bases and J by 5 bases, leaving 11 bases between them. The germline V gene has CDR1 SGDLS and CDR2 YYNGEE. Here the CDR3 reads CASSVAYGDNEKLFF. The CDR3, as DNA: TGTGCCAGCAGCGTAGCGTACGGTGACAATGAAAAACTGTTTTTT.

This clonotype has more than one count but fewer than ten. In DNA form, the CDR3 reads TGCAGTGCTCCTAGCGGGGGGGTTGAGACCCAGTACTTC. It yields the protein CSAPSGGVETQYF. This rearrangement joins TRBV20-1 to TRBJ2-5, with TRBD2 matching 12 bases. V shed 5 bases and J 5 bases; nucleotides not matched to a gene: 3. From germline, CDR1 is DFQATT and CDR2 SNEGSKA (reference sequence). The CDR3 has 13 amino acids.

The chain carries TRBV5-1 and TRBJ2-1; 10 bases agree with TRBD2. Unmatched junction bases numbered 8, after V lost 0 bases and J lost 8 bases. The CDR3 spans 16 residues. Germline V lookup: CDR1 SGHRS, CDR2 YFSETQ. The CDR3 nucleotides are TGCGCCAGCAGCTTGGCCAGCGGGGGGGCAGTATATGAGCAGTTCTTC. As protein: CASSLASGGAVYEQFF. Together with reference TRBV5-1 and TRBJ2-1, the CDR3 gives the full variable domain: KAGVTQTPRYLIKTRGQQVTLSCSPISGHRSVSWYQQTPGQGLQFLFEYFSETQRNKGNFPGRFSGRQFSNSRSEMNVSTLELGDSALYLCASSLASGGAVYEQFFGPGTRLTVL.

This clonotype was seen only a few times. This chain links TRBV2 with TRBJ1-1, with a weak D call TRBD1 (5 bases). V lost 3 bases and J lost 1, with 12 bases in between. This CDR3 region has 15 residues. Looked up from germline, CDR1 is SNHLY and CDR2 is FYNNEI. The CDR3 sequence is CASSEFGGGNTEAFF. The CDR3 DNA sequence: TGTGCCAGCAGTGAGTTTGGGGGTGGGAACACTGAAGCTTTCTTT. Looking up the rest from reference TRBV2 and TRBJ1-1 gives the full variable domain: EPEVTQTPSHQVTQMGQEVILRCVPISNHLYFYWYRQILGQKVEFLVSFYNNEISEKSEIFDDQFSVERPDGSNFTLKIRSTKLEDSAMYFCASSEFGGGNTEAFFGQGTRLTVV.

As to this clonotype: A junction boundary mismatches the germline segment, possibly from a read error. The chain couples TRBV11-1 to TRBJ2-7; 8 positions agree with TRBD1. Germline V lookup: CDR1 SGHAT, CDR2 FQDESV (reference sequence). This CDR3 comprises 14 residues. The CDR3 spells CVSSLGQGGDEQYF. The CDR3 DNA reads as TGTGTCAGCAGCCTAGGACAGGGAGGCGACGAGCAGTACTTC.

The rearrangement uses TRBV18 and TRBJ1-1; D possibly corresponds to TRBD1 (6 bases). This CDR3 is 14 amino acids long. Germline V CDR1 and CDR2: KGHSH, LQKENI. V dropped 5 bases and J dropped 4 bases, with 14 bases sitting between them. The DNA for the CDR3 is TGTGCCAGCTCAGATACAGCGGGGGCCACTGAAGCTTTCTTT. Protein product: CASSDTAGATEAFF.

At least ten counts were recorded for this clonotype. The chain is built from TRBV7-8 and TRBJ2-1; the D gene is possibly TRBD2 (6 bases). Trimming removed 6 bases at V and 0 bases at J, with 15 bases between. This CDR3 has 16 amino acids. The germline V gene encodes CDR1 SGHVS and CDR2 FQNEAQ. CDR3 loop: CASSRRAGNSYNEQFF. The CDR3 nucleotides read TGTGCCAGCAGTCGGAGGGCCGGCAACTCCTACAATGAGCAGTTCTTC.

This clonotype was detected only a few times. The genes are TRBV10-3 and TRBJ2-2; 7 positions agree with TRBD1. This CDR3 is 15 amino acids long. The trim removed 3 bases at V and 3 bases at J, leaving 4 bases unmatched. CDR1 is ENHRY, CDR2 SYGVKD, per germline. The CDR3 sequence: CAISDAQGDTGELFF. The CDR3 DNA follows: TGTGCCATCAGTGACGCCCAGGGGGACACCGGGGAGCTGTTTTTT.

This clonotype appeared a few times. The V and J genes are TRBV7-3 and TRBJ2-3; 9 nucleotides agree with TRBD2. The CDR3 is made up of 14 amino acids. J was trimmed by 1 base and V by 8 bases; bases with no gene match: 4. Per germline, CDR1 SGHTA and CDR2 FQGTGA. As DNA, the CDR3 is TGTGCCAGCGGAGAGCGGGGGGGCACAGATACGCAGTATTTT. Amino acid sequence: CASGERGGTDTQYF.

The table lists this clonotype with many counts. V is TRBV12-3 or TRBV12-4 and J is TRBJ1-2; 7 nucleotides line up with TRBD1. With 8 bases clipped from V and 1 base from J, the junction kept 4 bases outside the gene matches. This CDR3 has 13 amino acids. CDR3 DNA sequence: TGTGCCAGCTGTCAGGGGGTTAACTATGGCTACACCTTC. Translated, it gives CASCQGVNYGYTF.

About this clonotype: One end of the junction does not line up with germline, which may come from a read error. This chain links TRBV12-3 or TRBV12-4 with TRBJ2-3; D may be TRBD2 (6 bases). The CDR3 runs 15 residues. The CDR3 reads CASSLVGGGTGTQYF. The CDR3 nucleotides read TGTGCCAGCAGTTTAGTGGGAGGAGGAACAGGTACGCAGTATTTT.

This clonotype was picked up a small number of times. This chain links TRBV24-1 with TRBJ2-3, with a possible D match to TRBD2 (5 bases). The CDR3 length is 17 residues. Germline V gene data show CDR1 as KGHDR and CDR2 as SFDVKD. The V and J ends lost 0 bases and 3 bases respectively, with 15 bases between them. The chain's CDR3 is CATSDLWAPGKTDTQYF. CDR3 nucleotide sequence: TGTGCCACCAGTGATTTGTGGGCCCCGGGAAAAACAGATACGCAGTATTTT.

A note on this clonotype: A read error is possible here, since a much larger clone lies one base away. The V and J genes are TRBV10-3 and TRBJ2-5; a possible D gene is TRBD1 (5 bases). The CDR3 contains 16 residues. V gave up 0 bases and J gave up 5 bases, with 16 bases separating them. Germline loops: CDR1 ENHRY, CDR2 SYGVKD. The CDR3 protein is CAISESSLDISETQYF. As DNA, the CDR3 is TGTGCCATCAGTGAGTCTTCCCTGGACATAAGCGAGACCCAGTACTTC.

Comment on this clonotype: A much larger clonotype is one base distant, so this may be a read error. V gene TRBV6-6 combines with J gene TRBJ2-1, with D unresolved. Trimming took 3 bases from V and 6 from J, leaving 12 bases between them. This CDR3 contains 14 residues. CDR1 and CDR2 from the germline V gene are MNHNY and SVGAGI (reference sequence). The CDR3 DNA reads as TGTGCCAGCAGTTATTACTCTATGGGCAATGAGCAGTTCTTC. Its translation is CASSYYSMGNEQFF.

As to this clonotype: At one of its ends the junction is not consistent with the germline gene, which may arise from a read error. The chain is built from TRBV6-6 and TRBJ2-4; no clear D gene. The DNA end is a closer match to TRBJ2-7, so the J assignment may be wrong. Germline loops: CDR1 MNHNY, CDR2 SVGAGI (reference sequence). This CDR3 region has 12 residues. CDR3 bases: TGTGCCGGCAGCTCCTTTAAGGACGAGCAGTACTTC. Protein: CAGSSFKDEQYF.

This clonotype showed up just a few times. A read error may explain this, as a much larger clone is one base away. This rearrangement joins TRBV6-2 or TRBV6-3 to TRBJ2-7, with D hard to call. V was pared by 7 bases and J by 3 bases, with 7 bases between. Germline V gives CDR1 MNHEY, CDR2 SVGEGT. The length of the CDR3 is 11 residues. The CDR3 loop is CASKDRYEQYF. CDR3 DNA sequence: TGTGCCAGCAAGGACCGCTACGAGCAGTACTTC.

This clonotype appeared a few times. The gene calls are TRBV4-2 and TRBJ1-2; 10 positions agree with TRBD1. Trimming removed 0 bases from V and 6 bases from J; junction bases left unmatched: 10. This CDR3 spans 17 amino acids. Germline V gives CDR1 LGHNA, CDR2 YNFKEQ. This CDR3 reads CASSQESRTGGTNGYTF. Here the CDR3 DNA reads TGTGCCAGCAGCCAAGAATCGCGGACAGGGGGAACAAATGGCTACACCTTC.

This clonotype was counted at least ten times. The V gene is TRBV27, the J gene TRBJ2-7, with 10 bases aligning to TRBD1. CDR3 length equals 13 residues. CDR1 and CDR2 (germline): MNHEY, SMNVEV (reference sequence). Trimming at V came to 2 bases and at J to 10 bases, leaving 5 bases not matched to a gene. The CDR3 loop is CASSLPGQGTQYF. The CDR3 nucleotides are TGTGCCAGCAGTTTACCGGGACAGGGGACACAGTACTTC.

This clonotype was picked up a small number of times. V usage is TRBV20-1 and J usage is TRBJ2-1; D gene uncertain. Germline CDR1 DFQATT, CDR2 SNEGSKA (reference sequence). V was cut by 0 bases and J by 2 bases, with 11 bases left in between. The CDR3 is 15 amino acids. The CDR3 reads CSARDRGPAYNEQFF. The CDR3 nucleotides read TGCAGTGCTAGAGATAGAGGACCCGCCTACAATGAGCAGTTCTTC.

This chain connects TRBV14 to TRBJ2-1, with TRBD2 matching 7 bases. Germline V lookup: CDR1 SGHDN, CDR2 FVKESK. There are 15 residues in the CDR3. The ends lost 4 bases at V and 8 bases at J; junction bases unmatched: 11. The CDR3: CASSPRGRGADEQFF. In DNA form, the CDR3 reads TGTGCCAGCAGCCCCCGAGGGAGGGGAGCTGATGAGCAGTTCTTC. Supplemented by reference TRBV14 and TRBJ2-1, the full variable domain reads EAGVTQFPSHSVIEKGQTVTLRCDPISGHDNLYWYRRVMGKEIKFLLHFVKESKQDESGMPNNRFLAERTGGTYSTLKVQPAELEDSGVYFCASSPRGRGADEQFFGPGTRLTVL.

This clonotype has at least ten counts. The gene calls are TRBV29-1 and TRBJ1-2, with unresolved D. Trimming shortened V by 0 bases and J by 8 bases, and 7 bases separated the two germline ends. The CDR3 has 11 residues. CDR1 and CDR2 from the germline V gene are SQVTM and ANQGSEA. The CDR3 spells CSVEDHSGYTF. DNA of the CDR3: TGCAGCGTTGAAGACCACTCGGGCTACACCTTC.

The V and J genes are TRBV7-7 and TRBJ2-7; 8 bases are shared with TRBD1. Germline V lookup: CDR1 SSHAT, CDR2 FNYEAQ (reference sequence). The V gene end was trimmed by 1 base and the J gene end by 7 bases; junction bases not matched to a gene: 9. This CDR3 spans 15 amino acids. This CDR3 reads CASSLDATGVSEQYF. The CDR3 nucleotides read TGTGCCAGCAGCTTAGATGCGACAGGGGTCTCTGAGCAGTACTTC.